The rows below give T cell receptor beta chains drawn from one sample of a study of CD8 T cells in ankylosing spondylitis. MiXCR, applied by TCRdb to the 5' RACE reads, yields one record per CDR3 protein. The sample yields some 150,000 distinct CDR3 sequences, roughly 10% seen once. Material for sequencing was blood, either unsorted or a sorted T cell fraction (not recorded which). These receptors all come from a female donor with ankylosing spondylitis or in good health (not recorded which). The CDR3 runs from the conserved cysteine through the conserved F or W.

cdr3_aa | v_call
CASSGAQWGSMNTEAFF | TRBV2
CASSLNGGSYTF | TRBV28
CASSQEIQGARTDTQYF | TRBV4-1
CASSLWGQGEAFF | TRBV7-2
CATNRDRAETQYF | TRBV6-1
CSGTGASDTQYF | TRBV29-1
CASSFGMYGYTF | TRBV12-3/TRBV12-4
CASRHRGRNTEAFF | TRBV11-3
CASSPLGASVSPLHF | TRBV11-3
CASSQVDFSSYNEQFF | TRBV4-1
CASSYSFGQKYEQYF | TRBV6-5
CASSLGSRGYEQFF | TRBV7-3
CASSEDTYYGYTF | TRBV6-1
CASSLRSEGDEQFF | TRBV7-3
CSARDGTGNYEQYF | TRBV20-1
CASSLGVGRQETQYF | TRBV7-2
CASARTGNLYGYTF | TRBV6-1
CASSLALGLAGRETQYF | TRBV5-1
CATANRAGSGSNQPQHF | TRBV24-1
CASSYSAFGQIYEQCF | TRBV6-2/TRBV6-3
CSATRQGALEETQYF | TRBV20-1
CASSPPGLFTGELFF | TRBV5-1
CASNYRGVSAFF | TRBV13
CASSLSQSKASYNSPLHF | TRBV7-3
CASSKSGTVDEAFF | TRBV7-9
CASNLNTGELFF | TRBV7-9
CASRAAGGRSGELFF | TRBV12-3/TRBV12-4
CASSRRPTQGPSYNEQFF | TRBV14
CASSFGGSRVRANTGELFF | TRBV5-1
CASTAVASSYNEQFF | TRBV6-1
CSARAWGKYEQYF | TRBV20-1
CASSPWGQRFYEQYF | TRBV3-1
CGSSDLEGTQGGNEKLFF | TRBV6-4
CASDREARETQYF | TRBV2
CASSYPNWSSYEQYF | TRBV6-2/TRBV6-3
CASRNNLDQPQHF | TRBV12-3/TRBV12-4
CASSPPVPVYNEQFF | TRBV7-9
CASSQGTGQRNEQYF | TRBV5-1
CASSLSAAQGGEQFF | TRBV5-1
CASRRRLAGHEQYF | TRBV12-3/TRBV12-4
CSVKARQGDYEQYF | TRBV29-1
CASSLVQGTDNQPQHF | TRBV7-8
CSAREEGNTEAFF | TRBV20-1
CASRFAGKIEAFF | TRBV6-2/TRBV6-3
CASKWASTDTQYF | TRBV19
CASSFRRNTGELFF | TRBV27
CASSLARPGEQYF | TRBV5-6
CASSLAGQLYNEQFF | TRBV5-4
CASSLGQGPNHEQYF | TRBV5-1
CAISGGVADTQYF | TRBV10-3
CASSLGGNRRNTEAFF | TRBV28
CSATPPAYYEQYF | TRBV20-1
CAWSNKGVDSPLHF | TRBV30
CASSHRGQETQYF | TRBV14